The sequence of this T cell receptor beta chain was determined in a study of Ad26.COV2.S vaccination and SARS-CoV-2 variants. This clone was seen a single time. Treatment indicated: 15 to 20 received Ad26.COV2.S at low or high dose, single or two shots; several received placebo; per-sample allocation not given. At day 63 after the first vaccine or placebo injection, samples were drawn. This CDR3 has 14 amino acids. V lost 6 bases and J lost 5, with 17 bases in between. CDR1 is SGDLS and CDR2 is YYNGEE in the germline V gene. Clones were sequenced by immunoSEQ multiplex PCR, and TCRdb holds only the in-frame ones, with some missing. The sample carries some 500,000 clones, 89% recorded once.

The sample here was peripheral blood, taken in a trial of Ad26.COV2.S vaccine versus placebo. V gene TRBV9 combines with J gene TRBJ1-2; D not certain. The TCR originated in a person aged 18-60 years who received the Ad26.COV2.S COVID-19 vaccine or a placebo. The CDR3 sequence is CASTYRGASYGYTF. The CDR3 DNA reads as TGTGCCAGCACCTACCGGGGAGCCTCATATGGCTACACCTTC. The full variable domain, rest sourced from reference TRBV9 and TRBJ1-2, is DSGVTQTPKHLITATGQRVTLRCSPRSGDLSVYWYQQSLDQGLQFLIQYYNGEERAKGNILERFSAQQFPDLHSELNLSSLELGDSALYFCASTYRGASYGYTFGSGTRLTVV.